This T cell receptor beta chain stems from a study of pediatric ulcerative colitis. Rectal tissue came from one to two pinch biopsies taken at colonoscopy. TCRdb keeps only in-frame clones here, not all; method: immunoSEQ multiplex PCR. Among tens of thousands of clones listed, 78% were seen once. J lost 3 bases, V lost 6 bases, and 9 bases had no gene match. Germline V gives CDR1 MNHNS, CDR2 SASEGT. There are 15 residues in the CDR3. This clone came up a few times. This clonotype originated in a girl between 10 and 17 years old with moderate ulcerative colitis. V and J are TRBV6-1 and TRBJ1-2, with 8 bases fitting TRBD1. The sample taken for sequencing was gut tissue. The CDR3 reads CASSQDRARDYGYTF. Written as DNA, the CDR3 is TGTGCCAGCAGCCAGGACAGGGCAAGGGACTATGGCTACACCTTC.